The clone carrying this TCR beta chain was observed a few times. Antigen: not known. Bulk TCR libraries used previously described methods and listed TCR primers. MiXCR, applied by TCRdb to the PCR reads, yields one record per CDR3 protein. Of 85,000 to 90,000 distinct CDR3 sequences detected, roughly 25% appear once; the ten largest clones hold approximately 0.78%. The CDR3 has 15 amino acids. Germline CDR1 reads PRHDT; CDR2 reads FYEKMQ (reference sequence). V was pared by 0 bases and J by 1 base, with 10 bases between. The data stem from a study of molecular identifiers for immune sequencing clone quantification. Study conclusions and caveats: Clones above 20 RNA copies contained over 99% of effector molecules and under 1% of naive molecules.

The sample consisted of naive CD8+ T cells from blood, with Jurkat cell RNA spiked in. Subset of the sample: FACS-sorted CD8+CD4-CCR7+CD45RA+ naive T cells. The chain links TRBV13 to TRBJ2-7, with D unresolved. The source of this sequence is a human donor in good health. Some libraries in this study had Jurkat cell RNA spiked in. Here the CDR3 reads CASSLGLGPSYEQYF. The CDR3 DNA sequence: TGTGCCAGCAGCTTAGGCCTGGGTCCGTCCTACGAGCAGTACTTC. The entire variable domain, with the rest obtained from reference TRBV13 and TRBJ2-7, is as follows: AAGVIQSPRHLIKEKRETATLKCYPIPRHDTVYWYQQGPGQDPQFLISFYEKMQSDKGSIPDRFSAQQFSDYHSELNMSSLELGDSALYFCASSLGLGPSYEQYFGPGTRLTVT.